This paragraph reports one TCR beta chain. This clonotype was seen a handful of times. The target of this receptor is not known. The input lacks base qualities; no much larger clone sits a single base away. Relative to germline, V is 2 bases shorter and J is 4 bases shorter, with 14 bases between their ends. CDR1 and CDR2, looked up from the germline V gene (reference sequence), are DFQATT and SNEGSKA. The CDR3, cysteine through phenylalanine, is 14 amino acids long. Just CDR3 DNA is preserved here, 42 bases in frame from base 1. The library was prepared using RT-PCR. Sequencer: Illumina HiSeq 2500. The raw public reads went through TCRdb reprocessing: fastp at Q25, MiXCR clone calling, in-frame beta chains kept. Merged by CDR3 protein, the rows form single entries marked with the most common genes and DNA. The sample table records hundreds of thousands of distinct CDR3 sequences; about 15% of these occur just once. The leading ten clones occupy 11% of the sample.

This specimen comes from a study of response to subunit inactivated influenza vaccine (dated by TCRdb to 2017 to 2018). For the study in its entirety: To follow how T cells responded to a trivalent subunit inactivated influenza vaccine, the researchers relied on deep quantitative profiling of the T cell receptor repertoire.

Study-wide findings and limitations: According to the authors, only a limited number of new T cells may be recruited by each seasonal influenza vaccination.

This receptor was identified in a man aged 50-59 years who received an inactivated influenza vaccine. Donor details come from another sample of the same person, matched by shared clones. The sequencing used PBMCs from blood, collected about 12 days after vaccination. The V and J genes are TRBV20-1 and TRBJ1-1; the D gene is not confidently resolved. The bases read TGCAGTGCTAGAATCGGATTTCGGGGCACTGAAGCTTTCTTT. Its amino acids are CSARIGFRGTEAFF.